Following are 28 T cell receptor beta chains from one sample sequenced in a study of OX40 agonist ivuxolimab in advanced cancers. The protocol was immunoSEQ multiplex PCR, while the TCRdb copy is restricted to in-frame clones and leaves out a portion. The profile covers roughly 110,000 clones, with more than 85% appearing a single time and roughly 1.3% taken by the ten largest. Sample: CD4+ or CD8+ T cells sorted from blood, taken in a trial of the OX40 agonist ivuxolimab. Receptor source: an adult with an advanced solid tumor such as melanoma, head and neck, liver or kidney cancer.

The chain is built from TRBV6-6 and TRBJ1-5, with D possibly being TRBD1 (6 bases). Deletions cut 4 bases from V and 1 base from J, with 14 bases between. The CDR3 loop spans 16 amino acids. Germline-derived CDR1 and CDR2 are MNHNY and SVGAGI (reference sequence). The CDR3, as DNA: TGTGCCAGCAGTTTAGACAGGACTGCCAGCAATCAGCCCCAGCATTTT. It encodes CASSLDRTASNQPQHF.

The rearrangement links TRBV27 to TRBJ2-2; 13 nucleotides match TRBD2. The V segment lost 4 bases and the J segment 1 base; nucleotides outside the gene matches: 3. Germline loops: CDR1 MNHEY, CDR2 SMNVEV (reference sequence). The CDR3 length is 17 residues. Here the CDR3 reads CASSSLAGGGNTGELFF. The CDR3 DNA sequence: TGTGCCAGCAGTTCACTAGCGGGAGGGGGGAACACCGGGGAGCTGTTTTTT.

The chain recombines TRBV7-8 with TRBJ1-1; D is ambiguous. The germline V gene has CDR1 SGHVS and CDR2 FQNEAQ. The ends were cut back, 0 bases at V and 3 bases at J, with 5 bases in the middle. The CDR3 is 13 residues long. CDR3 residues: CASSLARYTEAFF. The CDR3 coding sequence is TGTGCCAGCAGCTTAGCACGGTACACTGAAGCTTTCTTT.

The chain links TRBV27 to TRBJ2-1; perhaps TRBD2 as D (5 bases). V lost 4 bases and J lost 4, with 14 bases in between. Germline V gene sequence: CDR1 MNHEY, CDR2 SMNVEV (reference sequence). The CDR3 is 15 amino acids. The DNA of the CDR3 is TGTGCCAGCAGTTCGGACTCGAACAGATACAATGAGCAGTTCTTC. It is translated as CASSSDSNRYNEQFF.

The V call is TRBV6-5, the J call TRBJ1-1; D gene ambiguous. CDR1 and CDR2 from the germline V gene are MNHEY and SVGAGI. The V gene lost 6 bases and the J gene lost 8 bases, with 10 bases spanning the gap. The CDR3 contains 11 residues. The CDR3 region is CASRATGEAFF. The CDR3 coding sequence is TGTGCCAGCAGGGCCACTGGGGAAGCTTTCTTT.

The chain recombines TRBV7-9 with TRBJ2-5; 12 nucleotides match TRBD1. J gave up 5 bases and V 8 bases, and 9 bases lay outside the gene matches. CDR1 SEHNR and CDR2 FQNEAQ come from the germline V gene (reference sequence). CDR3 length: 15 residues. The CDR3 DNA reads as TGTGCCAGCCTGAGCCGGGACAGGGGGCAGGAGACCCAGTACTTC. This gives the protein CASLSRDRGQETQYF.

The chain links TRBV28 to TRBJ2-5; TRBD2 is a possible D gene (5 bases). Germline V gives CDR1 MDHEN, CDR2 SYDVKM. V was trimmed by 5 bases and J by 4 bases, leaving 20 bases between them. This CDR3 region has 16 residues. DNA for the CDR3: TGTGCCAGCAGTCCCACCCGCGGAGGAACCCCAGAGACCCAGTACTTC. Translation: CASSPTRGGTPETQYF.

The chain carries TRBV5-8 and TRBJ2-7, with D perhaps TRBD1 or TRBD2 (5 bases each). The CDR3 length is 12 residues. Germline loops: CDR1 SGHTS, CDR2 YDEGEE. V lost 4 bases to trimming and J lost 6 bases, with 11 bases between them. CDR3 protein: CASSAHGGEQYF. The CDR3 DNA reads as TGTGCCAGCAGCGCCCATGGGGGCGAGCAGTACTTC.

The V call is TRBV5-1, the J call TRBJ1-1, with 7 bases identical to TRBD1. Germline trimming cut 7 bases from V and 3 bases from J; bases unmatched to any gene: 9. This CDR3 region has 14 residues. Germline CDR1 is SGHRS and CDR2 is YFSETQ. CDR3 DNA sequence: TGCGCCAGCCTACAGTTTACAGGGGACACTGAAGCTTTCTTT. Translating gives CASLQFTGDTEAFF.

The rearrangement uses TRBV4-3 and TRBJ2-7; possible D gene TRBD2, 5 bases. CDR1 is LGHNA, CDR2 YSLEER, per germline. V lost 1 base to trimming and J lost 3 bases, with 7 bases between them. The length of the CDR3 is 13 residues. The CDR3 loop is CASSQVGGYEQYF. The DNA of the CDR3 is TGCGCCAGCAGCCAAGTCGGAGGCTACGAGCAGTACTTC.

The chain couples TRBV28 to TRBJ2-3; TRBD2 agrees at 14 bases. V trimming: 2 bases; J trimming: 4 bases; junction bases outside the gene matches: 11. The CDR3 runs to 19 residues. Germline values: CDR1 MDHEN, CDR2 SYDVKM. In DNA, the CDR3 is TGTGCCAGCAGTTTAGCGGAGCGGGGACTAGCGGGAGCCGCAGATACGCAGTATTTT. Protein: CASSLAERGLAGAADTQYF.

The table lists this clone with a count of one. The gene calls are TRBV19 and TRBJ2-5; D gene unclear. Trimming took off 3 bases at V and 1 base at J, with 6 bases between the two ends. Germline-derived CDR1 and CDR2 are LNHDA and SQIVND (reference sequence). CDR3 size: 13 residues. In DNA, the CDR3 is TGTGCCAGTAGTATTTCCGGCCAAGAGACCCAGTACTTC. Protein: CASSISGQETQYF.

The gene calls are TRBV18 and TRBJ2-2; no firm D call. V lost 3 bases and J 0 bases, leaving 5 bases between the germline ends. The CDR3 spans 14 residues. Germline-derived CDR1 and CDR2 are KGHSH and LQKENI. CDR3 sequence (DNA): TGTGCCAGCTCACCCGTGTCGAACACCGGGGAGCTGTTTTTT. This encodes CASSPVSNTGELFF.

The rearrangement uses TRBV19 and TRBJ2-5; a possible D gene is TRBD2 (5 bases). CDR1 and CDR2 (germline): LNHDA, SQIVND (reference sequence). The CDR3 has 15 amino acids. V lost 0 bases and J 5 bases, leaving 13 bases between the germline ends. In DNA, the CDR3 is TGTGCCAGTAGTATAGATGAGCGGAGCATCGAGACCCAGTACTTC. Encoded protein: CASSIDERSIETQYF. The complete variable domain, with remaining parts taken from reference TRBV19 and TRBJ2-5, reads DGGITQSPKYLFRKEGQNVTLSCEQNLNHDAMYWYRQDPGQGLRLIYYSQIVNDFQKGDIAEGYSVSREKKESFPLTVTSAQKNPTAFYLCASSIDERSIETQYFGPGTRLLVL.

This chain connects TRBV2 to TRBJ1-4; TRBD1 might be the D (5 bases). Trimming cost V 8 bases and J 8 bases, with 15 bases left between them. CDR3 length: 13 residues. CDR1 is SNHLY and CDR2 is FYNNEI in the germline V gene. The CDR3 coding sequence is TGTGCCAGCCTTCGGGACCTGGCGGAAAAACTGTTTTTT. Its protein is CASLRDLAEKLFF.

This clone was found once. V is TRBV5-1 and J is TRBJ2-7; 12 bases map to TRBD2. The CDR3 spans 14 residues. Germline lookup yields CDR1 SGHRS and CDR2 YFSETQ. With V trimmed by 4 bases and J by 6 bases, 5 bases remained unmatched. CDR3 protein: CASSPGLAGSEQYF. The CDR3 DNA follows: TGCGCCAGCAGCCCAGGACTAGCGGGAAGCGAGCAGTACTTC. Drawing the rest from reference TRBV5-1 and TRBJ2-7, the complete variable domain is KAGVTQTPRYLIKTRGQQVTLSCSPISGHRSVSWYQQTPGQGLQFLFEYFSETQRNKGNFPGRFSGRQFSNSRSEMNVSTLELGDSALYLCASSPGLAGSEQYFGPGTRLTVT.

The chain couples TRBV4-2 to TRBJ1-4; 9 bases align to TRBD1. After removal of 7 bases from V and 3 bases from J, the junction contained 15 bases not matched to a gene. The CDR3 has 18 residues. The germline CDR1 and CDR2 sequences are LGHNA and YNFKEQ. CDR3 nucleotides: TGTGCCAGCAACCCGGGACAGGGACCTGAGCAGTCTAATGAAAAACTGTTTTTT. Translated: CASNPGQGPEQSNEKLFF.

V is TRBV5-6 and J is TRBJ1-5, with D maybe TRBD1 (6 bases). The CDR3 contains 16 residues. The V gene's germline CDR1 is SGHDT and CDR2 YYEEEE. Trimming stripped 4 bases from V and 0 bases from J, with 14 bases between. The CDR3, as DNA: TGTGCCAGCAGCCTACAGGGTGCGTATAGCAATCAGCCCCAGCATTTT. It translates to CASSLQGAYSNQPQHF.

V gene TRBV19 combines with J gene TRBJ2-3, with 8 nucleotides matching TRBD1. This CDR3 is 13 amino acids long. V trimming: 5 bases; J trimming: 7 bases; junction bases outside the gene matches: 5. Germline CDR1 is LNHDA and CDR2 is SQIVND (reference sequence). As DNA, the CDR3 is TGTGCCAGTAGTCGGGGACAGGAGAATACGCAGTATTTT. It encodes CASSRGQENTQYF.

V and J are TRBV5-4 and TRBJ1-1, with 7 positions matching TRBD1. This CDR3 comprises 17 residues. The V segment lost 4 bases and the J segment 1 base; nucleotides outside the gene matches: 13. Germline V gene lookup returns CDR1 SGHNT and CDR2 YYREEE (reference sequence). Here the CDR3 reads CASSPSSPWDRNTEAFF. DNA of the CDR3: TGTGCCAGCAGCCCATCCTCTCCTTGGGACAGGAACACTGAAGCTTTCTTT.

This rearrangement joins TRBV13 to TRBJ2-7, with D unclear. The germline gives CDR1 PRHDT, CDR2 FYEKMQ (reference sequence). CDR3 length equals 14 residues. The V and J ends lost 2 bases and 1 base respectively, with 9 bases between them. The CDR3 DNA reads TGTGCCAGCAGCTTATTTCACAATTCCTACGAGCAGTACTTC. Amino acid sequence: CASSLFHNSYEQYF.

The rearrangement uses TRBV27 and TRBJ1-1; D perhaps matches TRBD1 (5 bases). V lost 5 bases and J lost 6, with 16 bases in between. The CDR3 is 14 residues long. Germline V gene sequence: CDR1 MNHEY, CDR2 SMNVEV (reference sequence). CDR3 protein: CASSLGRGIAEAFF. The DNA for the CDR3 is TGTGCCAGCAGTCTCGGGCGGGGGATCGCTGAAGCTTTCTTT.

This chain connects TRBV28 to TRBJ1-2; D call uncertain. V shed 5 bases and J shed 5 bases, with 18 bases lying between them. Germline V gives CDR1 MDHEN, CDR2 SYDVKM. CDR3 length: 15 residues. The CDR3 here is CASSLGNAGFYGYTF. CDR3 bases: TGTGCCAGCAGTCTAGGCAACGCGGGTTTTTATGGCTACACCTTC.

V usage is TRBV28 and J usage is TRBJ1-3, with no clear D. V was shortened by 8 bases and J by 0 bases, with 11 bases between the two germline ends. The germline V gene encodes CDR1 MDHEN and CDR2 SYDVKM. This CDR3 is built from 14 residues. The CDR3 spells CASGMDLSGNTIYF. The CDR3 nucleotides read TGTGCCAGCGGAATGGACCTCTCTGGAAACACCATATATTTT.

CDR3 nucleotides: TGTGCCAGCAGCTCCCCCCTTGACAGGGGCAATGAGCAGTTCTTC. This codes for CASSSPLDRGNEQFF. The chain couples TRBV7-3 to TRBJ2-1; 8 nucleotides agree with TRBD1. Trimming cost V 4 bases and J 6 bases; bases outside gene matches: 8. Per the germline V gene, CDR1 is SGHTA and CDR2 is FQGTGA. The CDR3 is 15 residues long. Variable domain in full (rest from reference TRBV7-3 and TRBJ2-1): GAGVSQTPSNKVTEKGKYVELRCDPISGHTALYWYRQSLGQGPEFLIYFQGTGAADDSGLPNDRFFAVRPEGSVSTLKIQRTERGDSAVYLCASSSPLDRGNEQFFGPGTRLTVL.

This clone appeared a single time. The chain employs TRBV2 and TRBJ2-1, with D possibly matching TRBD2 (5 bases). The V end was cut by 8 bases, the J end by 0 bases, with 8 bases between. Germline assignment: CDR1 SNHLY and CDR2 FYNNEI. The CDR3 extends over 13 amino acids. CDR3 DNA sequence: TGTGCCAGCGGAGCGGTCTCCTACAATGAGCAGTTCTTC. Translated: CASGAVSYNEQFF.

On this clone itself: The sample holds other DNA sequences that translate to the same CDR3. J is TRBJ1-1 and V is TRBV5-1; D might be TRBD1 (6 bases). The CDR3 sequence is 14 residues long. With 4 bases removed from V and 2 bases from J, the gap between germline ends came to 12 bases. CDR1 is SGHRS and CDR2 is YFSETQ in the germline V gene. CDR3 DNA sequence: TGCGCCAGCAGCCTAACAGGGAGCAACACTGAAGCTTTCTTT. Encoded protein: CASSLTGSNTEAFF.

The chain carries TRBV2 and TRBJ2-2; 10 bases align to TRBD1. J lost 2 bases, V lost 7 bases, and 4 bases had no gene match. The CDR3 is made up of 15 amino acids. Per the germline V gene, CDR1 is SNHLY and CDR2 is FYNNEI. The DNA of the CDR3 is TGTGCCAGCATATGGGACAGGGGAAACACCGGGGAGCTGTTTTTT. Protein product: CASIWDRGNTGELFF.